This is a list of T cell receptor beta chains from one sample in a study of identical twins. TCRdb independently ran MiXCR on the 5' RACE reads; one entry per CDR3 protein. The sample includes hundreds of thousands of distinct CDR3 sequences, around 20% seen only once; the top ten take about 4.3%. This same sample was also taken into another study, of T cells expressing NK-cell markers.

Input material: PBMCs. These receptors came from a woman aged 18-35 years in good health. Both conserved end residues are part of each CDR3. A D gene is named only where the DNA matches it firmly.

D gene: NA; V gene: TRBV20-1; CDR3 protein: CSAPSGRDTQYF
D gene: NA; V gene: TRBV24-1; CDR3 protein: CATIDLSKAHEQYF
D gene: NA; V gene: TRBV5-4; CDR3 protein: CASSKRAGQSYEQYF
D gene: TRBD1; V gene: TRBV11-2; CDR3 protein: CASSLRTGGGNTEAFF
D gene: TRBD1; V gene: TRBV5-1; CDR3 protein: CASSWGTGGYEQYF
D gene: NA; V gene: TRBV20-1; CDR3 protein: CSAREGSSGTDTQYF
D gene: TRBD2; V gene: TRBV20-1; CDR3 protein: CSAREGPRRLAIYEQYF
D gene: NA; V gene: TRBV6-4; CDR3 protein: CASSAGSSTDTQYF
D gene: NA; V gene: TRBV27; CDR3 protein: CASAGLGERQFTSSYEQYF
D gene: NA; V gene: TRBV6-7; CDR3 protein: CASSYSRDGSTSTDTQYF
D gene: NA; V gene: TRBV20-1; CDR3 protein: CSARVSDISGDNEQFF
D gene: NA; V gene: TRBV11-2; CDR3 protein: CASSLIGQWDEQFF
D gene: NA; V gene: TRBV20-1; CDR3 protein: CSATPGDTQYF
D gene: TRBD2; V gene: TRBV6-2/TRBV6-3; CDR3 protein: CASSYSLGLAASYEQYF
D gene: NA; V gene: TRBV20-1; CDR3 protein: CSAVRRDEQYF
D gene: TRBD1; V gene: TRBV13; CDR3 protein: CASSSRDRPSYTEAFF
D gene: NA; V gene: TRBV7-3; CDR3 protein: CASSLMIAGGSGELFF
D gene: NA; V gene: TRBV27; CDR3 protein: CASSLAGRYGGTQYF
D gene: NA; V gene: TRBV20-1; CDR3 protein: CSARGGADNYGYTF
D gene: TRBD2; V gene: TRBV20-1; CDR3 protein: CSATGTSGSPDTQYF
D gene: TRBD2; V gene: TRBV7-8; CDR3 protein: CASSTPAGPTDTQYF
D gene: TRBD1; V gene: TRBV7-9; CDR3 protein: CASSPRTGGLETQYF
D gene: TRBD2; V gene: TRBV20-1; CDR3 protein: CSAPPAGGGEQYF
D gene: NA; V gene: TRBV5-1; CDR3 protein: CASSLGRTKQFF
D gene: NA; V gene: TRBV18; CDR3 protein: CASSPRQESTDTQYF
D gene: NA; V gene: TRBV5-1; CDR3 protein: CASRLTGDGLLFF
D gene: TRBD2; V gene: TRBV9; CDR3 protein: CASSVAYGGRAGRYEQYF
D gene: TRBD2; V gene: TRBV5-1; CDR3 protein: CASSLASGSNRDTQYF
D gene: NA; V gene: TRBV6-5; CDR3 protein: CASSYTPGLRTGELFF
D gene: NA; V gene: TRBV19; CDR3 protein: CASSMAVAEQFF
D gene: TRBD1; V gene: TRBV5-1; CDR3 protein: CASSLTVPGQAAEYGYTF
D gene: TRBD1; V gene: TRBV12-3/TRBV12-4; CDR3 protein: CASSLGQGRNTQYF
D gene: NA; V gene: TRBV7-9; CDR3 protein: CASSSSIGTPTYEQYF
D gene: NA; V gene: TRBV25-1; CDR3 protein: CASRLGQRNTEAFF